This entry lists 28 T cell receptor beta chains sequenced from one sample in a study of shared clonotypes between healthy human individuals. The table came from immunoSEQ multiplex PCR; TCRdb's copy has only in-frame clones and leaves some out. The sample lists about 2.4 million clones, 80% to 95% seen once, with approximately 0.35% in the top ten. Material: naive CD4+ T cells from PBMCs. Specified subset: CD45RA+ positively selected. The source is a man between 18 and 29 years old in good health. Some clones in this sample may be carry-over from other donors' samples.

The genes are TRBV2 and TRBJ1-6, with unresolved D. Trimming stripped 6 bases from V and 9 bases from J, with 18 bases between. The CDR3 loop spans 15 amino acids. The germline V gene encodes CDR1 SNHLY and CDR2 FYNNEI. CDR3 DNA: TGTGCCAGCAGCCCAACGGGGTCCTTAGCTTCACCCCTCCACTTT. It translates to CASSPTGSLASPLHF.

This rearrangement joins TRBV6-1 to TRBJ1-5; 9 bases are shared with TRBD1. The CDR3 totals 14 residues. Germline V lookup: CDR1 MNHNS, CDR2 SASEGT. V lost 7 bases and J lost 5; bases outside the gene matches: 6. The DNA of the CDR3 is TGTGCCAGCACCGAAACAGGGGGCTATCAGCCCCAGCATTTT. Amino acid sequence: CASTETGGYQPQHF.

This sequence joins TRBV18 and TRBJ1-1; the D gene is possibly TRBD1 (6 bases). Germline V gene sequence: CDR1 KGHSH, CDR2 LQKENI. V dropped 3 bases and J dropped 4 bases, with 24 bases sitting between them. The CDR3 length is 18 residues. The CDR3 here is CASSPPFYRGPVVTEAFF. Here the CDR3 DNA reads TGTGCCAGCTCACCCCCTTTTTACCGGGGGCCGGTAGTCACTGAAGCTTTCTTT.

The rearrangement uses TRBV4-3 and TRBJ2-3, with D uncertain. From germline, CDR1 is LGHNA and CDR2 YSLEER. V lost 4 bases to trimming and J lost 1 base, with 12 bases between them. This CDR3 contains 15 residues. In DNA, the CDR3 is TGCGCCAGCAGCCTAACGGCTAGAGGCACAGATACGCAGTATTTT. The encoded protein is CASSLTARGTDTQYF.

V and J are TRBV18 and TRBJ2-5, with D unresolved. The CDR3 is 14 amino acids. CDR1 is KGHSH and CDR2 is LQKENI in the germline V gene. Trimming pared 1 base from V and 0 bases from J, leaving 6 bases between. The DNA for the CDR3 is TGTGCCAGCTCACCACAGAATAACCAAGAGACCCAGTACTTC. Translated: CASSPQNNQETQYF.

The CDR3 DNA sequence: TGTGCCAGCAGCGACCTAGGGTCCTACGAGCAGTACTTC. It translates to CASSDLGSYEQYF. The chain joins TRBV9 to TRBJ2-7, with D unclear. With 3 bases removed from V and 1 base from J, the gap between germline ends came to 8 bases. The CDR3 loop spans 13 amino acids. CDR1 SGDLS and CDR2 YYNGEE come from the germline V gene.

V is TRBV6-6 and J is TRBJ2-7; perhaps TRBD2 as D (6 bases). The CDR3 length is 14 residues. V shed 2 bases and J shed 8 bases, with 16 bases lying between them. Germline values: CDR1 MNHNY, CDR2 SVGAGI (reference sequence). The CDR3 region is CASSYQGGVVQQYF. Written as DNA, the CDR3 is TGTGCCAGCAGTTACCAAGGCGGGGTAGTCCAGCAGTACTTC.

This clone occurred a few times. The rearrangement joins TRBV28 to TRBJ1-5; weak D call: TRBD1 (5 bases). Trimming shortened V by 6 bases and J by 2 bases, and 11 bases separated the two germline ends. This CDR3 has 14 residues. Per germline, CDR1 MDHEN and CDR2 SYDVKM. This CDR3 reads CASSKGRGNQPQHF. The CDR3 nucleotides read TGTGCCAGCAGCAAGGGGCGGGGCAATCAGCCCCAGCATTTT.

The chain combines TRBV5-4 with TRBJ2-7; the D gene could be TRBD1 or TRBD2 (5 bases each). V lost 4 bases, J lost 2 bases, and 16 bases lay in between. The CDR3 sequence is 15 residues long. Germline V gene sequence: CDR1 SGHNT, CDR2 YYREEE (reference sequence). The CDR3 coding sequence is TGTGCCAGCAGCCTCTCCCGGGACGCCGCCTACGAGCAGTACTTC. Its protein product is CASSLSRDAAYEQYF.

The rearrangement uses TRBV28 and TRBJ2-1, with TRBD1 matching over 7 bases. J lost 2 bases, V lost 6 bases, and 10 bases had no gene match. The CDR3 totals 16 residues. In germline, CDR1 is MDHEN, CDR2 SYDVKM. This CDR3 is CASSANRGLTYNEQFF. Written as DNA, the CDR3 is TGTGCCAGCAGCGCCAACAGGGGCCTGACCTACAATGAGCAGTTCTTC.

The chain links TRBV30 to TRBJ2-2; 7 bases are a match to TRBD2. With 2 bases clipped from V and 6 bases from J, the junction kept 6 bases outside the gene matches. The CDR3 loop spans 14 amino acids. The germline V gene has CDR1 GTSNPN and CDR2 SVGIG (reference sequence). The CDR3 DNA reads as TGTGCCTGGAGTTGGGGCGGGAGCGCCGGGGAGCTGTTTTTT. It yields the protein CAWSWGGSAGELFF.

The CDR3 sequence: CASSLKMKVSGSGASYEQYF. The CDR3 DNA is TGTGCCAGCAGCTTAAAAATGAAGGTTAGCGGGAGTGGTGCCTCCTACGAGCAGTACTTC. The chain combines TRBV7-3 with TRBJ2-7; TRBD2 matches 9 bases. The V gene's germline CDR1 is SGHTA and CDR2 FQGTGA. V shed 1 base and J 0 bases; nucleotides not matched to a gene: 16. CDR3 length equals 20 residues.

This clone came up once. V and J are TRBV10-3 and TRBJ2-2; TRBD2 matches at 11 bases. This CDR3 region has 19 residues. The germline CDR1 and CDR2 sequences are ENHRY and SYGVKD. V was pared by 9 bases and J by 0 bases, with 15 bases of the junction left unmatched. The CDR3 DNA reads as TGTGCCATTGACCCCGGGACTAGCGGAGGGGGCGCGAACACCGGGGAGCTGTTTTTT. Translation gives CAIDPGTSGGGANTGELFF.

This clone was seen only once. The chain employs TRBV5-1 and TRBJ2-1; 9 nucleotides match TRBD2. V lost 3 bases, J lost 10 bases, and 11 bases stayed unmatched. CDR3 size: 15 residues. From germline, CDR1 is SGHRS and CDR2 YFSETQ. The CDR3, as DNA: TGCGCCAGCAGCTCCCAGGGTAGCGGGAGTGCGGAGCAGTTCTTC. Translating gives CASSSQGSGSAEQFF.

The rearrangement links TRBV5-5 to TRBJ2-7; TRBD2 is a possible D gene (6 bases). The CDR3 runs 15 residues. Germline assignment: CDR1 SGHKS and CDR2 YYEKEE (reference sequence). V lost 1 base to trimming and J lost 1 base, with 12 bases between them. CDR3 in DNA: TGTGCCAGCAGCTTGCCCCTAGCGTCTTCCTACGAGCAGTACTTC. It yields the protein CASSLPLASSYEQYF.

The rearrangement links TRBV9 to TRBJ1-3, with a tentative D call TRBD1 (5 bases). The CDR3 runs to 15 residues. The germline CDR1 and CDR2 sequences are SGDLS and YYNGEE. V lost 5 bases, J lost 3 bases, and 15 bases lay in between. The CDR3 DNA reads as TGTGCCAGCAGTCCGCCAGGGAACGGTGGAAACACCATATATTTT. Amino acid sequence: CASSPPGNGGNTIYF. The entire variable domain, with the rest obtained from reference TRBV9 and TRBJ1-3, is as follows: DSGVTQTPKHLITATGQRVTLRCSPRSGDLSVYWYQQSLDQGLQFLIQYYNGEERAKGNILERFSAQQFPDLHSELNLSSLELGDSALYFCASSPPGNGGNTIYFGEGSWLTVV.

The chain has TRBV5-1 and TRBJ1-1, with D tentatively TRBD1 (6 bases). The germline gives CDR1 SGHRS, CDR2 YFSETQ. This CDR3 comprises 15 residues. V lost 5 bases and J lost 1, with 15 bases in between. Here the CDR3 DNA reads TGCGCCAGCAGGCCTGGCGGGGGCCGGAACACTGAAGCTTTCTTT. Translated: CASRPGGGRNTEAFF.

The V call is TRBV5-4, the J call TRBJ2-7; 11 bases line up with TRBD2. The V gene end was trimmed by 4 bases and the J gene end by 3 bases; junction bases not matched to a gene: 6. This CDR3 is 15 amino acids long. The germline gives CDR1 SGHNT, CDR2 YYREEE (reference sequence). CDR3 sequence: CASSKGLADLYEQYF. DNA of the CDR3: TGTGCCAGCAGCAAGGGACTAGCGGACCTCTACGAGCAGTACTTC. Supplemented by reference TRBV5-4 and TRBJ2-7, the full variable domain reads ETGVTQSPTHLIKTRGQQVTLRCSSQSGHNTVSWYQQALGQGPQFIFQYYREEENGRGNFPPRFSGLQFPNYSSELNVNALELDDSALYLCASSKGLADLYEQYFGPGTRLTVT.

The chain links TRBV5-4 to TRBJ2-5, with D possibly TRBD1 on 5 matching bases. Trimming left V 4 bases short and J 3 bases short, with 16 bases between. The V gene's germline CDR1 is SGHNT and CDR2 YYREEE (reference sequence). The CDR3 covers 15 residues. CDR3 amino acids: CASSTPKTEEETQYF. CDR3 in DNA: TGTGCCAGCAGCACGCCCAAGACAGAAGAAGAGACCCAGTACTTC.

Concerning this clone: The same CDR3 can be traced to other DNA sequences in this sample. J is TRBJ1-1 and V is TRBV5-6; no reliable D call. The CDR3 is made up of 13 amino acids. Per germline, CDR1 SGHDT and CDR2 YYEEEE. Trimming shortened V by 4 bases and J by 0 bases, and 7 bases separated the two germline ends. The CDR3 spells CASSLRMNTEAFF. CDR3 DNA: TGTGCCAGCAGCCTACGGATGAACACTGAAGCTTTCTTT.

In nucleotides, the CDR3 is TGCGCCAGCAGCCAAGCGCCAGGGACCTACTATGGCTACACCTTC. Residues: CASSQAPGTYYGYTF. The chain employs TRBV4-3 and TRBJ1-2; D possibly corresponds to TRBD1 (5 bases). There are 15 residues in the CDR3. V shed 1 base and J shed 3 bases, with 12 bases lying between them. CDR1 is LGHNA, CDR2 YSLEER, per germline.

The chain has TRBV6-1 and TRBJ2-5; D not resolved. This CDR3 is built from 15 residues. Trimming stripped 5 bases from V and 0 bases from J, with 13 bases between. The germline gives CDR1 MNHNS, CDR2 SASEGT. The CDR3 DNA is TGTGCCAGCAGTTTCGGCTCAGCCTACCAAGAGACCCAGTACTTC. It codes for CASSFGSAYQETQYF.

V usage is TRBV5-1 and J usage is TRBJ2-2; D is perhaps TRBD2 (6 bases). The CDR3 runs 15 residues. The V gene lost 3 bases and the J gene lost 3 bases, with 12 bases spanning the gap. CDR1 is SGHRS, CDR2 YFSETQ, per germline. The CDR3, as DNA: TGCGCCAGCAGCTGGTTGACGGGAGACACCGGGGAGCTGTTTTTT. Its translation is CASSWLTGDTGELFF.

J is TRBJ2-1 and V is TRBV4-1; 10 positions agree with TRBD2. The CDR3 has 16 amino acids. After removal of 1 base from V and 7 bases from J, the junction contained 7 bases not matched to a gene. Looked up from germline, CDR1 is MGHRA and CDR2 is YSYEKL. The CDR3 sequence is CASSQAGTSAWNEQFF. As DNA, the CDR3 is TGCGCCAGCAGCCAAGCTGGGACTAGCGCTTGGAATGAGCAGTTCTTC.

The CDR3 sequence is CASSLIVPVGELFF. CDR3 bases: TGTGCCAGCAGTTTAATAGTGCCGGTCGGGGAGCTGTTTTTT. The rearrangement links TRBV7-2 to TRBJ2-2; no firm D call. The germline gives CDR1 SGHTA, CDR2 FQGNSA. The CDR3 spans 14 residues. Trimming removed 6 bases at V and 7 bases at J, with 15 bases between.

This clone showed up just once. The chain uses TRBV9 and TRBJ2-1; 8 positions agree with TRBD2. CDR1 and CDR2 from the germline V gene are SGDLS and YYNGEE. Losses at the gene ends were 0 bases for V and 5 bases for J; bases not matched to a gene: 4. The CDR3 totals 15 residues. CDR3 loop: CASSVVREGNNEQFF. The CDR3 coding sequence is TGTGCCAGCAGCGTAGTCCGGGAGGGAAACAATGAGCAGTTCTTC. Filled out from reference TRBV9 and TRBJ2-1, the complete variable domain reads DSGVTQTPKHLITATGQRVTLRCSPRSGDLSVYWYQQSLDQGLQFLIQYYNGEERAKGNILERFSAQQFPDLHSELNLSSLELGDSALYFCASSVVREGNNEQFFGPGTRLTVL.

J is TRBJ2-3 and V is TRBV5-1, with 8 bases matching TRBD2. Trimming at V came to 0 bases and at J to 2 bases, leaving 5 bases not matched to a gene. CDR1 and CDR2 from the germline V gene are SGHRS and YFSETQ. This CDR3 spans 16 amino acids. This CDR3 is CASSLEASGHTDTQYF. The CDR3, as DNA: TGCGCCAGCAGCTTGGAAGCTAGCGGGCACACAGATACGCAGTATTTT.

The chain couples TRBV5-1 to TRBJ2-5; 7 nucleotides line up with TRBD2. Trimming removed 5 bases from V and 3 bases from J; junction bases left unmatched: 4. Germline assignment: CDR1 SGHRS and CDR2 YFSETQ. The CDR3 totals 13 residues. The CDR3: CASRPGTKETQYF. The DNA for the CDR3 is TGCGCCAGCAGACCCGGGACTAAAGAGACCCAGTACTTC. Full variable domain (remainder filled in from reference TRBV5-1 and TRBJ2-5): KAGVTQTPRYLIKTRGQQVTLSCSPISGHRSVSWYQQTPGQGLQFLFEYFSETQRNKGNFPGRFSGRQFSNSRSEMNVSTLELGDSALYLCASRPGTKETQYFGPGTRLLVL.